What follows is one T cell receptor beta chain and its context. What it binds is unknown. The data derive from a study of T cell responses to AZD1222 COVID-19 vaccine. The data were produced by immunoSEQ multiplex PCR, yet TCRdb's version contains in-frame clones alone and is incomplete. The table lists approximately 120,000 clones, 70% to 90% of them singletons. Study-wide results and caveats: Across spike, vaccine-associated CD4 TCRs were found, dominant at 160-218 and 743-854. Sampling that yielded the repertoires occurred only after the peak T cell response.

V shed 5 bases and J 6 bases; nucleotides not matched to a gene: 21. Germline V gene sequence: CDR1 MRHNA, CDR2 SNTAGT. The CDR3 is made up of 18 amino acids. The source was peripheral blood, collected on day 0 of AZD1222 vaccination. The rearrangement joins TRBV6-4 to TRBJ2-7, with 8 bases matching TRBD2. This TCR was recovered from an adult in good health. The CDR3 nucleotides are TGTGCCAGCAGTTCCCTGTTTACTAGCGGATCGTCCGGGGCCGAGCAGTACGTC. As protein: CASSSLFTSGSSGAEQYV.